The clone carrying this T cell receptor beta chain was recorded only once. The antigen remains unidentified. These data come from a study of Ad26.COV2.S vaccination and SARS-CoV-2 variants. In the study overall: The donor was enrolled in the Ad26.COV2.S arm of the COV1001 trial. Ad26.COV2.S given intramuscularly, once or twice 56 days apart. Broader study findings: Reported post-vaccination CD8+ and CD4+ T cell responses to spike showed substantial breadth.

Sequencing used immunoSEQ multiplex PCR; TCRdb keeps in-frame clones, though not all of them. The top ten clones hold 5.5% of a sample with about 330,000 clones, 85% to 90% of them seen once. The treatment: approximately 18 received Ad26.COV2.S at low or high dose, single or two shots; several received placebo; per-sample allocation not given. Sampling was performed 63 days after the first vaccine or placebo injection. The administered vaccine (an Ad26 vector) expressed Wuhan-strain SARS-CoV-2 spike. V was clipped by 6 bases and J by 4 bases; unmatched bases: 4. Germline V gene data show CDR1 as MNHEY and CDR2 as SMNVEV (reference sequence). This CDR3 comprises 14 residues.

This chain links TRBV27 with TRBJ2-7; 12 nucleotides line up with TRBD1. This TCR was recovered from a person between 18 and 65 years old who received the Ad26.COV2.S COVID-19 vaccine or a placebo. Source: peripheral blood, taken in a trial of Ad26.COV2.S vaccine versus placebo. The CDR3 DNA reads TGTGCCAGCAGATCGGGACAGGGGGCTTACGAGCAGTACTTC. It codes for CASRSGQGAYEQYF.